A selection of T cell receptor beta chains follows, all from one sample in a study of blood T cell repertoires in COVID-19. The method was immunoSEQ multiplex PCR; TCRdb's version includes in-frame clones alone and lacks a portion of them. The sample includes under 25,000 clones, under 90% of them seen just once. Input material: peripheral blood. The receptors come from a woman of 80 years or more with acute or convalescent COVID-19. Both conserved end residues are part of each CDR3. D genes are given only for firm matches. The size entry is marked missing in some rows and otherwise reads once, few, many or a size class.

j_gene,abundance,v_gene,d_gene,CDR3nt,CDR3aa
TRBJ2-1,-,TRBV3-1/TRBV3-2,-,TGTGCCAGCAGCCTGGCGTCAGGGGCCAATGAGCAGTTCTTC,CASSLASGANEQFF
TRBJ1-6,-,TRBV10-3,-,TGTGCCATCAGTGAGCAGGGACTAGATGCCTCACCCCTCCACTTT,CAISEQGLDASPLHF
TRBJ1-5,medium-sized,TRBV2,TRBD1,TGTGCCAGCAGTGGACAGGGAGGCCAGCCCCAGCATTTT,CASSGQGGQPQHF
TRBJ2-1,-,TRBV9,TRBD2,TGTGCCAGCAGCGTTCTAGCGGGGGCCTCCTACAATGAGCAGTTCTTC,CASSVLAGASYNEQFF
TRBJ1-6,-,TRBV30,TRBD1,TGTGCCTGGAGGGGGGGACAGGCAGGCACCTATAATTCACCCCTCCACTTT,CAWRGGQAGTYNSPLHF
TRBJ2-1,-,TRBV7-2,TRBD2,TGTGCCAGCAGCTTTCAGGGCGGGGGGGCATCCAATGAGCAGTTCTTC,CASSFQGGGASNEQFF
TRBJ1-1,-,TRBV6-1,-,TGTGCCAGCAGTGAAGCGCACAGGATCAAGAACACTGAAGCTTTCTTT,CASSEAHRIKNTEAFF
TRBJ2-1,once,TRBV7-2,-,TGTGCCAGCAGCTTAGGTGTAGGGGTTTTGAATGAGCAGTTCTTC,CASSLGVGVLNEQFF
TRBJ2-7,-,TRBV18,-,TGTGCCAGCTCACCACCAGCAGGGTATTTCGAGCAGTACTTC,CASSPPAGYFEQYF
TRBJ2-1,-,TRBV7-2,-,TGTGCCAGCAGCCTAACTTTGAATTCCTACAATGAGCAGTTCTTC,CASSLTLNSYNEQFF
TRBJ1-5,-,TRBV6-1,-,TGTGCCAGCAGGGGGCGAAATCAGCCCCAGCATTTT,CASRGRNQPQHF
TRBJ1-5,few,TRBV18,-,TGTGCCAGCTCACCACAAGGGGCGAATAGCAATCAGCCCCAGCATTTT,CASSPQGANSNQPQHF
TRBJ1-3,-,TRBV3-1/TRBV3-2,TRBD1,TGTGCCAGCAGCCCCGGTCGGACAGGGAGAGACACCATATATTTT,CASSPGRTGRDTIYF
TRBJ1-2,-,TRBV7-2,-,TGTGCCAGCAGCACTGGACAGCGGTATGGCTACACCTTC,CASSTGQRYGYTF
TRBJ2-5,-,TRBV6-2/TRBV6-3,TRBD2,TGTGCCAGCAGTCCGGGACTAGTAGGTGTTTGGACCCAGTACTTC,CASSPGLVGVWTQYF
TRBJ1-3,-,TRBV7-2,-,TGTGCCAGCAGCTTAGTTCGCCAGGGAAACACCATATATTTT,CASSLVRQGNTIYF
TRBJ2-7,-,TRBV2,TRBD1,TGTGCCAGCAGGAACGATCCTAACAGGGGGCGACACTCCTACGAGCAGTACTTC,CASRNDPNRGRHSYEQYF
TRBJ1-2,-,TRBV12-3/TRBV12-4,TRBD1,TGTGCCAGCAGTTTCTCCGGGACAGGGGGCTACACCTTC,CASSFSGTGGYTF
TRBJ1-5,once,TRBV12-3/TRBV12-4,-,TGTGCCAGCAGTCCAGGGATGTATCAGCCCCAGCATTTT,CASSPGMYQPQHF
TRBJ1-4,-,TRBV6-5,TRBD1,TGTGCCAGCAGTCTTATTGCAGGGGGTAATGAAAAACTGTTTTTT,CASSLIAGGNEKLFF
TRBJ2-3,-,TRBV9,-,TGTGCCAGCAGCCGGGAGAGGGATACGCAGTATTTT,CASSRERDTQYF
TRBJ2-2,-,TRBV2,-,TGTGCCAGCAGTGGACAGGGACTAGACACCGGGGAGCTGTTTTTT,CASSGQGLDTGELFF